This entry lists 27 T cell receptor beta chains sequenced from one sample in a study of spatial heterogeneity in lung cancer (dated by TCRdb to between 2019 and 2020). The time point tag for this specimen amounts to: blood at routine non-recurrence follow-up after resection. For TCR sequencing, whole RNA was extracted from tumor and nontumor lung tissue, or from cryopreserved PBMC samples, and no cell sorting was done. Libraries were built with 5' RACE. Data came from a NextSeq 500. Using fastp at Q25 and MiXCR, TCRdb reprocessed the public reads and kept productive beta chains. Rows are combined by CDR3 protein, so each entry shows the most common genes and DNA. The table for this sample lists under 150,000 distinct CDR3 sequences; 10% to 15% of them were counted only once. The ten largest clones represent roughly 17% of the sample. This specimen was PBMCs, taken at follow-up. The receptor set was obtained from a male donor with early-stage non-small cell lung cancer.

This clonotype was counted ten times or more. This chain uses TRBV7-8 with TRBJ2-1, with D possibly TRBD1 on 5 matching bases. Germline V lookup: CDR1 SGHVS, CDR2 FQNEAQ. Trimming shortened V by 10 bases and J by 5 bases, and 15 bases separated the two germline ends. This CDR3 is 13 amino acids long. Here the CDR3 DNA reads TGTGCCACCCTTAAGCAGGGTGACAATGAGCAGTTCTTC. This translates into CATLKQGDNEQFF.

This sequence joins TRBV20-1 and TRBJ1-6; D perhaps matches TRBD1 (5 bases). Germline lookup yields CDR1 DFQATT and CDR2 SNEGSKA (reference sequence). V shed 1 base and J shed 5 bases, with 15 bases lying between them. The CDR3 contains 16 residues. CDR3 sequence: CSARGSAGKNNSPLHF. The DNA for the CDR3 is TGCAGTGCTAGAGGCTCGGCAGGGAAGAATAATTCACCCCTCCACTTT.

This clonotype was counted a few times. The chain is built from TRBV6-2 or TRBV6-3 and TRBJ2-7; 7 bases align to TRBD1. Germline CDR1 reads MNHEY; CDR2 reads SVGEGT. After removal of 4 bases from V and 2 bases from J, the junction contained 14 bases not matched to a gene. CDR3 length: 17 residues. DNA for the CDR3: TGTGCCAGCAGTTCAGAAAGGACAGGCGGGCTTCCCTACGAGCAGTACTTC. The encoded protein is CASSSERTGGLPYEQYF.

This rearrangement joins TRBV6-4 to TRBJ1-2; D is undetermined. Germline V gene lookup returns CDR1 MRHNA and CDR2 SNTAGT. The CDR3 has 14 residues. V was shortened by 6 bases and J by 4 bases, with 15 bases between the two germline ends. The CDR3: CASRETALSYGYTF. The DNA for the CDR3 is TGTGCCAGCAGAGAGACGGCCCTCAGCTATGGCTACACCTTC.

The V gene is TRBV20-1, the J gene TRBJ2-2; D is uncertain. The CDR3 is 13 residues long. Trimming took 3 bases from V and 1 from J, leaving 6 bases between them. Germline V gene data show CDR1 as DFQATT and CDR2 as SNEGSKA (reference sequence). The CDR3 sequence is CSASILNTGELFF. The CDR3 DNA sequence: TGCAGTGCTAGTATCCTGAACACCGGGGAGCTGTTTTTT.

The chain has TRBV6-5 and TRBJ2-7; 7 bases match TRBD1. Losses at the gene ends were 7 bases for V and 2 bases for J; bases not matched to a gene: 5. Germline CDR1 reads MNHEY; CDR2 reads SVGAGI. The CDR3 consists of 13 residues. The CDR3 protein is CASKDRVTYEQYF. The DNA for the CDR3 is TGTGCCAGCAAAGACAGGGTCACCTACGAGCAGTACTTC.

The chain carries TRBV20-1 and TRBJ1-1, with D possibly matching TRBD1 (6 bases). The CDR3 consists of 11 residues. Trimming shortened V by 8 bases and J by 4 bases, and 11 bases separated the two germline ends. Looked up from germline, CDR1 is DFQATT and CDR2 is SNEGSKA (reference sequence). The CDR3 is CSSRGGTEAFF. The CDR3, as DNA: TGCAGTTCCAGGGGAGGCACTGAAGCTTTCTTT.

The rearrangement links TRBV9 to TRBJ2-3; D is ambiguous. CDR3 length: 17 amino acids. Trimming stripped 3 bases from V and 9 bases from J, with 26 bases between. Germline loops: CDR1 SGDLS, CDR2 YYNGEE. The CDR3 DNA reads TGTGCCAGCAGCGATCGCTCCGGGCCCTCTCTCAAAGGAACGCAGTATTTT. It translates to CASSDRSGPSLKGTQYF.

This clonotype has just a few counts. The chain couples TRBV28 to TRBJ1-1; D call uncertain. The CDR3 length is 13 residues. Germline V lookup: CDR1 MDHEN, CDR2 SYDVKM. Trimming cost V 4 bases and J 6 bases, with 12 bases left between them. The CDR3 region is CASSSPGWAEAFF. In DNA, the CDR3 is TGTGCCAGCAGTTCGCCGGGGTGGGCTGAAGCTTTCTTT. The full variable domain, rest sourced from reference TRBV28 and TRBJ1-1, is DVKVTQSSRYLVKRTGEKVFLECVQDMDHENMFWYRQDPGLGLRLIYFSYDVKMKEKGDIPEGYSVSREKKERFSLILESASTNQTSMYLCASSSPGWAEAFFGQGTRLTVV.

This clonotype was seen at least ten times. The rearrangement uses TRBV29-1 and TRBJ1-1; D not certain. Trimming took 7 bases from V and 2 from J, leaving 14 bases between them. This CDR3 has 13 residues. Germline V gives CDR1 SQVTM, CDR2 ANQGSEA. In DNA form, the CDR3 reads TGCAGCGCACTGTACGGGATTAACACTGAAGCTTTCTTT. Translated, it gives CSALYGINTEAFF.

The chain combines TRBV7-8 with TRBJ2-2; 7 bases line up with TRBD2. Trimming removed 4 bases from V and 5 bases from J; junction bases left unmatched: 10. This CDR3 spans 16 amino acids. The germline gives CDR1 SGHVS, CDR2 FQNEAQ. The CDR3 region has the DNA TGTGCCAGCAGCTCGCGACTAGCCGGGTTAACCGGGGAGCTGTTTTTT. It yields the protein CASSSRLAGLTGELFF.

This clonotype was observed a few times. This rearrangement joins TRBV12-3 or TRBV12-4 to TRBJ1-6; D may be TRBD1 (5 bases). V lost 5 bases to trimming and J lost 13 bases, with 15 bases between them. The CDR3 length is 13 residues. CDR3 sequence reads: CASSPGTESPLHF. For the CDR3, the DNA is TGTGCCAGCAGTCCCGGGACTGAGAGTCCCCTCCACTTT.

This clonotype was seen more than once but under ten times. The V call is TRBV6-5, the J call TRBJ2-2; no clear D. The germline V gene has CDR1 MNHEY and CDR2 SVGAGI. The CDR3 is made up of 15 amino acids. The germline V and J ends were trimmed by 0 bases and 7 bases, with 12 bases remaining between them. CDR3 amino acids: CASSYSNEGGGELFF. The DNA for the CDR3 is TGTGCCAGCAGTTACTCGAATGAAGGCGGCGGGGAGCTGTTTTTT.

This clonotype was seen only a few times. The chain combines TRBV5-1 with TRBJ1-4; the match to TRBD1 covers 8 bases. Trimming cost V 4 bases and J 5 bases; bases outside gene matches: 7. CDR3 length equals 15 residues. CDR1 SGHRS and CDR2 YFSETQ come from the germline V gene. The CDR3 spells CASSEQGARNEKLFF. CDR3 DNA sequence: TGCGCCAGCAGCGAGCAGGGGGCAAGGAATGAAAAACTGTTTTTT.

This chain links TRBV4-1 with TRBJ2-7; D ambiguous. This CDR3 region has 14 residues. Trimming removed 1 base from V and 3 bases from J, with 10 bases in between. Germline V gene sequence: CDR1 MGHRA, CDR2 YSYEKL. The CDR3 here is CASSQVPTDYEQYF. The DNA of the CDR3 is TGCGCCAGCAGCCAAGTACCCACGGACTACGAGCAGTACTTC.

There are a few counts of this clonotype. This chain joins TRBV6-5 and TRBJ2-7; a possible D gene is TRBD1 (5 bases). This CDR3 spans 13 amino acids. Between the trimmed V and J ends, which lost 0 bases and 6 bases, there was a span of 9 bases. Germline V gene lookup returns CDR1 MNHEY and CDR2 SVGAGI. Here the CDR3 reads CASSYSQGSEQYF. The CDR3, as DNA: TGTGCCAGCAGTTACTCCCAGGGCAGCGAGCAGTACTTC.

Remarks on this clonotype: Relative to the germline gene, one junction end is altered; a read error may explain this. The V and J genes are TRBV4-1 and TRBJ1-1; tentative D call: TRBD1 (6 bases). Germline loops: CDR1 MGHRA, CDR2 YSYEKL. This CDR3 comprises 15 residues. The CDR3 region has the DNA TGCGCCAGCAGCCTCACTCAGGTGGGGGACACTGTAGCTTTCTTT. Translated: CASSLTQVGDTVAFF.

This clonotype has more than one count but fewer than ten. The CDR3 here is CASSLAGGQFF. The CDR3, as DNA: TGTGCCAGCAGCTTAGCGGGGGGCCAGTTCTTC. The V and J genes are TRBV7-9 and TRBJ2-1; either TRBD1 or TRBD2 may supply D (6 bases each). Germline V CDR1 and CDR2: SEHNR, FQNEAQ (reference sequence). This CDR3 is 11 amino acids long. V shed 0 bases and J shed 13 bases, with 7 bases lying between them.

This clonotype has more than one count but fewer than ten. The rearrangement joins TRBV20-1 to TRBJ2-3, with D tentatively TRBD1 (6 bases). Germline CDR1 and CDR2: DFQATT and SNEGSKA (reference sequence). Trimming cost V 3 bases and J 3 bases, with 7 bases left between them. CDR3 length: 12 residues. CDR3 in amino acids: CSARRGTDTQYF. CDR3 DNA sequence: TGCAGTGCTAGGAGGGGGACAGATACGCAGTATTTT.

Ten or more counts support this clonotype. The chain has TRBV19 and TRBJ1-5; perhaps TRBD1 as D (6 bases). The CDR3 consists of 20 residues. Per the germline V gene, CDR1 is LNHDA and CDR2 is SQIVND (reference sequence). Trimming pared 4 bases from V and 0 bases from J, leaving 25 bases between. DNA of the CDR3: TGTGCCAGTAGTAACCCTGGGGACAAGACCGTTTTCTTTAGCAATCAGCCCCAGCATTTT. This codes for CASSNPGDKTVFFSNQPQHF.

Many counts were recorded for this clonotype. V usage is TRBV18 and J usage is TRBJ2-5; D is ambiguous. Between the trimmed V and J ends, which lost 6 bases and 3 bases, there was a span of 20 bases. The germline V gene encodes CDR1 KGHSH and CDR2 LQKENI. This CDR3 has 16 amino acids. Written as DNA, the CDR3 is TGTGCCAGCTCGCTAGGAGTCTACTTAGAGAAAGAGACCCAGTACTTC. Its translation is CASSLGVYLEKETQYF.

This rearrangement joins TRBV10-3 to TRBJ1-5; D call uncertain. Germline V gene sequence: CDR1 ENHRY, CDR2 SYGVKD. V lost 0 bases, J lost 3 bases, and 9 bases lay in between. The CDR3 sequence is 15 residues long. The CDR3 sequence: CAISESTVSNQPQHF. CDR3 in DNA: TGTGCCATCAGTGAGTCTACAGTTTCCAATCAGCCCCAGCATTTT.

This clonotype was picked up many times. The V call is TRBV12-3 or TRBV12-4, the J call TRBJ1-2, with D unclear. The CDR3 is made up of 12 amino acids. Trimming took off 3 bases at V and 8 bases at J, with 10 bases between the two ends. The CDR3 nucleotides are TGTGCCAGCAGTTTCTCCGGGTACGGCTACACCTTC. This encodes CASSFSGYGYTF.

This clonotype was seen a single time. The chain has TRBV7-9 and TRBJ1-4, with TRBD1 as a possible D gene (6 bases). Trimming left V 2 bases short and J 0 bases short, with 16 bases between. The CDR3 runs to 18 residues. The germline V gene encodes CDR1 SEHNR and CDR2 FQNEAQ (reference sequence). The CDR3 nucleotides read TGTGCCAGCAGCTTAATCGTTGGGACATCGGCAACTAATGAAAAACTGTTTTTT. This encodes CASSLIVGTSATNEKLFF.

The table lists this clonotype with many counts. This chain links TRBV12-3 or TRBV12-4 with TRBJ2-7, with D hard to call. The V and J ends lost 2 bases and 4 bases respectively, with 12 bases between them. The CDR3 covers 14 residues. This chain's CDR3 is CASSLSVKVYEQYF. The CDR3 nucleotides read TGTGCCAGCAGTTTAAGTGTAAAGGTATACGAGCAGTACTTC.

This clonotype was picked up a small number of times. The chain joins TRBV6-5 to TRBJ2-3, with D perhaps matching TRBD1 (6 bases). The germline CDR1 and CDR2 sequences are MNHEY and SVGAGI. V shed 4 bases and J shed 2 bases, with 10 bases lying between them. CDR3 length: 14 amino acids. The CDR3 here is CASSSTGITDTQYF. The CDR3 region has the DNA TGTGCCAGCAGTTCCACAGGGATCACAGATACGCAGTATTTT.

At least ten counts were recorded for this clonotype. The chain carries TRBV2 and TRBJ1-2, with D possibly matching TRBD1 (5 bases). Trimming removed 6 bases at V and 4 bases at J, with 12 bases between. The CDR3 has 13 amino acids. The germline CDR1 and CDR2 sequences are SNHLY and FYNNEI. The chain's CDR3 is CASSSSQGYGYTF. CDR3 coding DNA: TGTGCCAGCAGCTCGTCGCAGGGCTATGGCTACACCTTC.